This T cell receptor (beta chain) was obtained from a study of post-analysis software for immune sequencing data. The library was made from cDNA and included unique molecular identifiers. TCRdb reprocessed the PCR reads via MiXCR and lists one record per CDR3 protein. Of approximately 770,000 distinct CDR3 sequences listed, under 60% are singletons. The clonotype originates from a girl between 10 and 17 years old with multiple sclerosis. What was sequenced was blood.

As DNA, the CDR3 is TGTGCCAGCAGTCGGACAGGGAACAGCAATCAGCCCCAGCATTTT. It codes for CASSRTGNSNQPQHF. The rearrangement uses TRBV6-5 and TRBJ1-5; 8 bases agree with TRBD1. V was clipped by 5 bases and J by 1 base; unmatched bases: 4. This CDR3 contains 15 residues. Germline V gene sequence: CDR1 MNHEY, CDR2 SVGAGI.